The 23 T cell receptor beta chains in this list originate from one sample, sequenced in a study of human T cells and chemical hapten exposure. Time point meaning: pre-sensitization, week 0. Sample treatment: therapeutic diphenylcyclopropenone sensitization with weekly scalp DPC. TCRdb reprocessed the RACE reads via MiXCR and lists one record per CDR3 protein. The sample has about 110,000 distinct CDR3 sequences; approximately 12% are singletons. Sequencing used whole blood, obtained in connection with sensitization to the hapten diphenylcyclopropenone (DPC). The receptors here all came from a woman between 45 and 65 years old with alopecia areata. Some clones in this sample may be carry-over from other donors' samples.

There are a few counts of this clonotype. The chain employs TRBV11-2 and TRBJ2-5; TRBD2 matches 9 bases. Germline lookup yields CDR1 SGHAT and CDR2 FQNNGV. J was trimmed by 2 bases and V by 1 base; bases with no gene match: 5. The CDR3 extends over 16 amino acids. Written as DNA, the CDR3 is TGTGCCAGCAGCTTAGCTCCAGCGGGGGGTCAAGAGACCCAGTACTTC. This sequence encodes CASSLAPAGGQETQYF.

The chain couples TRBV20-1 to TRBJ2-1; TRBD2 matches 7 bases. CDR1 and CDR2 (germline): DFQATT, SNEGSKA (reference sequence). J gave up 6 bases and V 0 bases, and 8 bases lay outside the gene matches. The CDR3 has 15 amino acids. DNA of the CDR3: TGCAGTGCTAGAGATTTGGCTAGCGGACCCAATGAGCAGTTCTTC. Translation gives CSARDLASGPNEQFF.

This chain connects TRBV29-1 to TRBJ2-3; 14 bases fit TRBD2. After removal of 2 bases from V and 4 bases from J, the junction contained 5 bases not matched to a gene. CDR1 SQVTM and CDR2 ANQGSEA come from the germline V gene. There are 16 residues in the CDR3. The CDR3 region is CSVEHRTSGRPDTQYF. The CDR3 bases are TGCAGCGTTGAACATCGGACTAGCGGGAGGCCAGATACGCAGTATTTT.

This clonotype was counted at least ten times. This chain connects TRBV6-2 or TRBV6-3 to TRBJ1-2; D perhaps matches TRBD1 (6 bases). The ends were cut back, 1 base at V and 2 bases at J, with 17 bases in the middle. This CDR3 comprises 17 residues. In germline, CDR1 is MNHEY, CDR2 SVGEGT. The CDR3 reads CASSYFSTRTENYGYTF. The CDR3 DNA reads TGTGCCAGCAGTTACTTTTCAACCCGGACAGAGAACTATGGCTACACCTTC.

This clonotype was picked up a small number of times. The V call is TRBV28, the J call TRBJ2-1, with 7 bases fitting TRBD2. The germline gives CDR1 MDHEN, CDR2 SYDVKM. There are 14 residues in the CDR3. Trimming at V came to 3 bases and at J to 6 bases, leaving 5 bases not matched to a gene. The DNA for the CDR3 is TGTGCCAGCAGTTTTCGCGGGAGAGGCAATGAGCAGTTCTTC. Its translation is CASSFRGRGNEQFF.

The chain combines TRBV7-8 with TRBJ1-2, with D maybe TRBD1 (5 bases). The V end lost 8 bases, the J end lost 5 bases, and 12 bases lay between the germline ends. The CDR3 sequence is 12 residues long. Germline CDR1 reads SGHVS; CDR2 reads FQNEAQ. DNA of the CDR3: TGTGCCAGCGAAGGGCAGGGATATGGCTACACCTTC. This encodes CASEGQGYGYTF.

This clonotype has ten or more counts. CDR3 nucleotide sequence: TGTGCCAGCTCGGACAGGGCCAGCACAGATACGCAGTATTTT. Its protein is CASSDRASTDTQYF. The chain joins TRBV6-4 to TRBJ2-3, with TRBD1 matching over 8 bases. The CDR3 extends over 14 amino acids. The V segment lost 8 bases and the J segment 0 bases; nucleotides outside the gene matches: 4. Germline lookup yields CDR1 MRHNA and CDR2 SNTAGT.

This clonotype has a handful of counts. V gene TRBV6-5 combines with J gene TRBJ2-7; 10 nucleotides agree with TRBD2. J was trimmed by 2 bases and V by 0 bases; bases with no gene match: 7. This CDR3 has 17 residues. Germline CDR1 and CDR2: MNHEY and SVGAGI. CDR3 protein: CASSYSGTGTSAYEQYF. CDR3 bases: TGTGCCAGCAGTTACTCGGGAACCGGGACTAGCGCCTACGAGCAGTACTTC.

This clonotype was detected a few times. The CDR3 DNA sequence: TGTGCCAGCAGTTACGACCGAATTACAGGGGGATCAACTAATGAAAAACTGTTTTTT. Amino acids: CASSYDRITGGSTNEKLFF. V is TRBV6-6 and J is TRBJ1-4, with 8 bases that match TRBD1. The CDR3 consists of 19 residues. J lost 0 bases, V lost 2 bases, and 11 bases had no gene match. Germline V gives CDR1 MNHNY, CDR2 SVGAGI (reference sequence).

The rearrangement uses TRBV5-1 and TRBJ2-6; a possible D gene is TRBD1 (5 bases). Looked up from germline, CDR1 is SGHRS and CDR2 is YFSETQ. The CDR3 is 18 residues long. Between the trimmed V and J ends, which lost 3 bases and 1 base, there was a span of 17 bases. The CDR3, as DNA: TGCGCCAGCAGCTCAGATAAAGGGGCTCCTTCTGGGGCCAACGTCCTGACTTTC. Amino acids: CASSSDKGAPSGANVLTF.

This clonotype occurred a few times. The chain carries TRBV7-2 and TRBJ2-3; perhaps TRBD2 as D (5 bases). The germline V gene has CDR1 SGHTA and CDR2 FQGNSA. The CDR3 runs to 15 residues. Trimming cost V 6 bases and J 5 bases, with 18 bases left between them. The CDR3 sequence is CASRSRRDRGDTQYF. Here the CDR3 DNA reads TGTGCCAGCAGGTCCCGCCGGGATCGGGGAGATACGCAGTATTTT. The variable domain in full, completed from reference TRBV7-2 and TRBJ2-3, reads GAGVSQSPSNKVTEKGKDVELRCDPISGHTALYWYRQSLGQGLEFLIYFQGNSAPDKSGLPSDRFSAERTGGSVSTLTIQRTQQEDSAVYLCASRSRRDRGDTQYFGPGTRLTVL.

As concerns this clonotype: Mismatch with germline at one junction end may stem from a read error. This chain uses TRBV2 with TRBJ2-2, with 8 positions matching TRBD1. This CDR3 comprises 15 residues. Germline CDR1 SNHLY, CDR2 FYNNEI. CDR3 residues: CASSLRTGTTGKLFF. The CDR3 coding sequence is TGTGCCAGCAGTCTCCGGACAGGGACGACCGGGAAGCTGTTTTTT.

The V and J genes are TRBV6-6 and TRBJ1-5; D is unclear. Germline lookup yields CDR1 MNHNY and CDR2 SVGAGI (reference sequence). The CDR3 covers 13 residues. The V and J ends lost 5 bases and 3 bases respectively, with 8 bases between them. CDR3 in amino acids: CASSPTTNQPQHF. CDR3 DNA: TGTGCCAGCAGTCCAACGACCAATCAGCCCCAGCATTTT.

In its sample, this clonotype was seen a few times. The rearrangement uses TRBV24-1 and TRBJ2-3, with D tentatively TRBD1 (5 bases). In germline, CDR1 is KGHDR, CDR2 SFDVKD. V dropped 3 bases and J dropped 8 bases, with 14 bases sitting between them. The CDR3 sequence is 14 residues long. The CDR3 DNA sequence: TGTGCCACCAGTGATGGGGCCGGCCGAGGTACGCAGTATTTT. Residues: CATSDGAGRGTQYF.

Many counts were recorded for this clonotype. The chain combines TRBV6-2 or TRBV6-3 with TRBJ1-5; D unclear. The CDR3 consists of 16 residues. Germline V gene sequence: CDR1 MNHEY, CDR2 SVGEGT. Between the trimmed V and J ends, which lost 4 bases and 3 bases, there was a span of 16 bases. CDR3 loop: CASSLQSGPNNQPQHF. CDR3 nucleotides: TGTGCCAGCAGTTTACAATCCGGACCGAACAATCAGCCCCAGCATTTT.

The rearrangement links TRBV6-2 or TRBV6-3 to TRBJ2-2, with D possibly being TRBD2 (6 bases). Germline V CDR1 and CDR2: MNHEY, SVGEGT. Trimming cost V 5 bases and J 5 bases, with 15 bases left between them. This CDR3 spans 15 amino acids. As DNA, the CDR3 is TGTGCCAGCAGTCATAGCGGTCGGCGGACCGGGGAGCTGTTTTTT. Translating it yields CASSHSGRRTGELFF.

This clonotype appeared a few times. The V and J genes are TRBV28 and TRBJ1-1; D remains unclear. The CDR3 is 12 amino acids. Trimming left V 1 base short and J 3 bases short, with 3 bases between. CDR1 and CDR2 from the germline V gene are MDHEN and SYDVKM. The CDR3 nucleotides are TGTGCCAGCAGTTTATCCCACACTGAAGCTTTCTTT. As protein: CASSLSHTEAFF.

This clonotype was counted many times. The V gene is TRBV12-3 or TRBV12-4, the J gene TRBJ2-3; tentatively, D is TRBD1 (6 bases). The CDR3 contains 11 residues. The V end was cut by 5 bases, the J end by 10 bases, with 10 bases between. In nucleotides, the CDR3 is TGTGCCAGCAGTCTTAACAGGGCGCAGTATTTT. Residues: CASSLNRAQYF.

V and J are TRBV7-2 and TRBJ2-7; a weak D match, TRBD2 (6 bases). Germline V lookup: CDR1 SGHTA, CDR2 FQGNSA. The CDR3 covers 15 residues. The V end was cut by 5 bases, the J end by 7 bases, with 21 bases between. The CDR3 sequence: CASSGGLAPRGEQYF. The CDR3 nucleotides read TGTGCCAGCAGCGGAGGGCTAGCGCCGAGGGGAGAGCAGTACTTC.

This clonotype was seen at least ten times. This chain uses TRBV7-2 with TRBJ1-2; D perhaps matches TRBD1 (5 bases). V dropped 4 bases and J dropped 4 bases, with 16 bases sitting between them. The germline gives CDR1 SGHTA, CDR2 FQGNSA. The CDR3 is 15 residues long. CDR3 sequence reads: CASSSQSGRGYGYTF. CDR3 nucleotide sequence: TGTGCCAGCAGCTCCCAATCGGGGCGCGGCTATGGCTACACCTTC. Looking up the rest from reference TRBV7-2 and TRBJ1-2 gives the full variable domain: GAGVSQSPSNKVTEKGKDVELRCDPISGHTALYWYRQSLGQGLEFLIYFQGNSAPDKSGLPSDRFSAERTGGSVSTLTIQRTQQEDSAVYLCASSSQSGRGYGYTFGSGTRLTVV.

The rearrangement uses TRBV21-1 and TRBJ1-2. TRBV21-1 is a pseudogene segment. CDR3 size: 16 residues. The CDR3, as DNA: TGTGCCAGCAGCTGTAGGGAGGGACCGAAATACGATGGCTACACCTTC. Translating gives CASSCREGPKYDGYTF.

This clonotype was picked up a small number of times. The J gene is TRBJ2-7, the V gene TRBV15; maybe TRBD2 (5 bases). Trimming pared 0 bases from V and 2 bases from J, leaving 5 bases between. Germline V lookup: CDR1 LNHNV, CDR2 YYDKDF (reference sequence). The CDR3 loop spans 13 amino acids. The CDR3 region is CATSRETTYEQYF. CDR3 bases: TGTGCCACCAGCAGAGAGACTACCTACGAGCAGTACTTC.

To note about this clonotype: A much larger clone is a single base away; this may be a read error. The CDR3 does not close with the conserved phenylalanine or tryptophan, likely indicating a read error. This chain joins TRBV3-1 and TRBJ2-1; D uncertain. The germline V gene has CDR1 LGHDT and CDR2 YNNKEL (reference sequence). The V gene lost 4 bases and the J gene lost 4 bases, with 8 bases spanning the gap. The CDR3 loop spans 13 amino acids. The CDR3, as DNA: TGTGCCAGCAGCCCACACGGTTACAATGAGCAGTTCTTA. This encodes CASSPHGYNEQFL.